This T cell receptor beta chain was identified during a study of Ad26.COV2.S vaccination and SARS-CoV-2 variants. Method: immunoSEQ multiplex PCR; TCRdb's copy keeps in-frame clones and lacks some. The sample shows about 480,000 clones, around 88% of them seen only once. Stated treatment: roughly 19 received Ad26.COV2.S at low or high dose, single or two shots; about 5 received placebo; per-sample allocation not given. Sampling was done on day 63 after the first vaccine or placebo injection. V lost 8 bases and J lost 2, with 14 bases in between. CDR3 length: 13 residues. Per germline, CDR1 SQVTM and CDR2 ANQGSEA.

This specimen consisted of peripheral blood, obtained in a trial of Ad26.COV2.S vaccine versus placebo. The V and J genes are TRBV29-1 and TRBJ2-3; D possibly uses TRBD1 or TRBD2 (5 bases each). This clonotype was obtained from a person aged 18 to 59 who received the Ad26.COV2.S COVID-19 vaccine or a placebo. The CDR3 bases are TGCAGCCAAGGGGACCGAGTCACAGATACGCAGTATTTT. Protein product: CSQGDRVTDTQYF.